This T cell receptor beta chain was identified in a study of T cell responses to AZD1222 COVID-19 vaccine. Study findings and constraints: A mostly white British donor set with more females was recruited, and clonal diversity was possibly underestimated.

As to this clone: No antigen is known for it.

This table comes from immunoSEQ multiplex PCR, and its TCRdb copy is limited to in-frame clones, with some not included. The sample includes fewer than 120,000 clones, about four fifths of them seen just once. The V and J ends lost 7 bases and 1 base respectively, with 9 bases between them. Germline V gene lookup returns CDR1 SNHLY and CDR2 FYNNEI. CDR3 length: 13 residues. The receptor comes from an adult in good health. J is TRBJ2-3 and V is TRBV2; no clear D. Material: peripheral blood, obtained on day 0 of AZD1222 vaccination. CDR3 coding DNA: TGTGCCAGCACGAGGCGAGGCACAGATACGCAGTATTTT. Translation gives CASTRRGTDTQYF.